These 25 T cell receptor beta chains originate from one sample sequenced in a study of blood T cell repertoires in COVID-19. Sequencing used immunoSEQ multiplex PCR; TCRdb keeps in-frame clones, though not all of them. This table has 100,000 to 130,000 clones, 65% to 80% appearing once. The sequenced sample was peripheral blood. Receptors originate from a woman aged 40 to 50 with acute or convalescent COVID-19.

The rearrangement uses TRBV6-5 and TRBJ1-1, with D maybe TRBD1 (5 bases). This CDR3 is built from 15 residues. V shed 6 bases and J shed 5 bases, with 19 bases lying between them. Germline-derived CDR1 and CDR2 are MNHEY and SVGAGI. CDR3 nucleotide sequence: TGTGCCAGCAGCTACAAAGGTCAGGGTGGGACTGAAGCTTTCTTT. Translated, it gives CASSYKGQGGTEAFF.

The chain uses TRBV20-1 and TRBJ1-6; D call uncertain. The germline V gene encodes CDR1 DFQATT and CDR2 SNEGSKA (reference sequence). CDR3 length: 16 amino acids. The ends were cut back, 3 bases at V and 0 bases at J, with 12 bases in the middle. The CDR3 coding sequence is TGCAGTGCTAGTAACGCAGAAAGCTCCTATAATTCACCCCTCCACTTT. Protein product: CSASNAESSYNSPLHF.

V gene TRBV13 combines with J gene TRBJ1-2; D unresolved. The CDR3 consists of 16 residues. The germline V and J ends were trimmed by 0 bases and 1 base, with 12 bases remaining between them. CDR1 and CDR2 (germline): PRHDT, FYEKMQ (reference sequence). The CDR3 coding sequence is TGTGCCAGCAGCTTAGGTACGGCTGACTTTAACTATGGCTACACCTTC. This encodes CASSLGTADFNYGYTF.

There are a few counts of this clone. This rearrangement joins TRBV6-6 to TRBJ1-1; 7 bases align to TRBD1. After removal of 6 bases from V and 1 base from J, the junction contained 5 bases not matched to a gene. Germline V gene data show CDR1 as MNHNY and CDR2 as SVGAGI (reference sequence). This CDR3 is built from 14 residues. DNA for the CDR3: TGTGCCAGCAGCCCCAGGACAGGGAACACTGAAGCTTTCTTT. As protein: CASSPRTGNTEAFF.

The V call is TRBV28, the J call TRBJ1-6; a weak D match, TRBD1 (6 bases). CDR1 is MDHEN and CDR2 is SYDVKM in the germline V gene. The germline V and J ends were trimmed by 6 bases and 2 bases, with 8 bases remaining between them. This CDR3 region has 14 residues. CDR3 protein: CASSRGTYNSPLHF. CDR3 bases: TGTGCCAGCAGCAGGGGCACCTATAATTCACCCCTCCACTTT.

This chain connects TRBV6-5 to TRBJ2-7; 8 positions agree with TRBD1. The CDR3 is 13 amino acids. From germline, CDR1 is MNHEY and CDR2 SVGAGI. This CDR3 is CTAGQGVDYEQYF. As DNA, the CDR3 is TGTACGGCCGGACAGGGAGTCGACTACGAGCAGTACTTC.

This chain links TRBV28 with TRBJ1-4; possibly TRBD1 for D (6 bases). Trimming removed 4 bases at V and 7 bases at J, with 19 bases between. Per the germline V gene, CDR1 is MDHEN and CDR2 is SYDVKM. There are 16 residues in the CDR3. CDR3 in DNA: TGTGCCAGCAGTTCAAGTGGGGGCGTGACGCTTGAAAAACTGTTTTTT. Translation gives CASSSSGGVTLEKLFF.

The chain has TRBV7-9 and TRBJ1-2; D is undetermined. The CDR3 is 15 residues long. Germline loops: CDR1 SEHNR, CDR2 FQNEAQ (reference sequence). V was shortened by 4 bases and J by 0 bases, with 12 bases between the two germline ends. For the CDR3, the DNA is TGTGCCAGCAGCTCGCATACGGGGACTAACTATGGCTACACCTTC. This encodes CASSSHTGTNYGYTF.

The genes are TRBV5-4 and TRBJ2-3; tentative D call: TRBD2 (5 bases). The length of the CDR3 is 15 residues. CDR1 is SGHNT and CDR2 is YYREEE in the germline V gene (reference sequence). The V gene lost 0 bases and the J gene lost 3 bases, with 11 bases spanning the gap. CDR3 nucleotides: TGTGCCAGCAGCTTGGGGGAGTTTACAACAGATACGCAGTATTTT. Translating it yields CASSLGEFTTDTQYF.

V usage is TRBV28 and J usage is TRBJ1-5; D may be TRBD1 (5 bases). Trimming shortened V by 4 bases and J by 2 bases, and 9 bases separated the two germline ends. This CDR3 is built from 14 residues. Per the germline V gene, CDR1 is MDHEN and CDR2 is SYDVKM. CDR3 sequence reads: CASSSGGGNQPQHF. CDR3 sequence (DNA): TGTGCCAGCAGTTCGGGAGGGGGCAATCAGCCCCAGCATTTT.

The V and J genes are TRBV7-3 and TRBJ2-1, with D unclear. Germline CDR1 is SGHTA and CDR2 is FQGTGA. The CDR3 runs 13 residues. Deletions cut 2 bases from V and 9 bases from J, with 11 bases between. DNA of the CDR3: TGTGCCAGCAGCTTAGGGCCCCTCGTTGAGCAGTTCTTC. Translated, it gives CASSLGPLVEQFF.

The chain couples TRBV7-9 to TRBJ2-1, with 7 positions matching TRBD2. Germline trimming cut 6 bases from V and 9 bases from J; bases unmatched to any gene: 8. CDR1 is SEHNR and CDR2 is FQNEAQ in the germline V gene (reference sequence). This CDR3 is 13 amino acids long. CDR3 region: CASSRGLVGEQFF. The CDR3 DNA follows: TGTGCCAGCAGTCGAGGACTAGTCGGTGAGCAGTTCTTC.

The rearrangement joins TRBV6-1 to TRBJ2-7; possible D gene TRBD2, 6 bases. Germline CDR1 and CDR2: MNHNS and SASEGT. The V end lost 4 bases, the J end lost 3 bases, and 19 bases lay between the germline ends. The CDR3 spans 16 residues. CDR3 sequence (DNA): TGTGCCAGCAGTGGCCGTCGTGGAGGGTACGACTACGAGCAGTACTTC. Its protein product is CASSGRRGGYDYEQYF.

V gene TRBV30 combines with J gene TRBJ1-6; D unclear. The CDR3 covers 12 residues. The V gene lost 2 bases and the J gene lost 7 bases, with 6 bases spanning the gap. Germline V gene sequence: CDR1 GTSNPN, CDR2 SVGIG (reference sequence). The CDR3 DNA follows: TGTGCCTGGAGTCAACAGAATTCACCCCTCCACTTT. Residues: CAWSQQNSPLHF.

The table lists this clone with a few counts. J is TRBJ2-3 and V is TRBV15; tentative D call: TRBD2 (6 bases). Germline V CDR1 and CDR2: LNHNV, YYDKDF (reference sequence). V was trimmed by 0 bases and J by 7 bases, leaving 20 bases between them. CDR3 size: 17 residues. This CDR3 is CATSRDVGGTASYTQYF. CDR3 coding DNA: TGTGCCACCAGCAGAGATGTGGGGGGAACGGCTTCGTATACGCAGTATTTT.

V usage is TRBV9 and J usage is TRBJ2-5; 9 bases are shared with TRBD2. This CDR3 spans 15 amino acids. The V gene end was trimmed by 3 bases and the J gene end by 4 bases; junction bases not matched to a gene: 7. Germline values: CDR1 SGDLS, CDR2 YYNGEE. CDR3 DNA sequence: TGTGCCAGCAGCGGACAGGGACTAGCTGTAGAGACCCAGTACTTC. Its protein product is CASSGQGLAVETQYF.

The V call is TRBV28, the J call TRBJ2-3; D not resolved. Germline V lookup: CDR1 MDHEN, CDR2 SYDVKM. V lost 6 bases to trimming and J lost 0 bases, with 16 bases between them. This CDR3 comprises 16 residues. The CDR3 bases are TGTGCCAGCAGCTCATTCGAGACAACTAGCACAGATACGCAGTATTTT. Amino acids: CASSSFETTSTDTQYF.

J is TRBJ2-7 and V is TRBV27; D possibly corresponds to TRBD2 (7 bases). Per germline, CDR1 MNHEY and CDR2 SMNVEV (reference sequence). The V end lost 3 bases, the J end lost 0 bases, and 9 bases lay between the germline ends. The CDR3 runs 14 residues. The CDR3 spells CASSFGGASYEQYF. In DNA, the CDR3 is TGTGCCAGCAGTTTTGGGGGGGCCTCCTACGAGCAGTACTTC.

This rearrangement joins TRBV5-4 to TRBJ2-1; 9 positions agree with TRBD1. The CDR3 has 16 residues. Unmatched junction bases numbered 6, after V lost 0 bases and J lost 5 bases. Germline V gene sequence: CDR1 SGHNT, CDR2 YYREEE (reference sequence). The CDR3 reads CASSLAPGQGHNEQFF. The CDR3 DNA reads TGTGCCAGCAGCTTGGCACCGGGACAGGGACACAATGAGCAGTTCTTC.

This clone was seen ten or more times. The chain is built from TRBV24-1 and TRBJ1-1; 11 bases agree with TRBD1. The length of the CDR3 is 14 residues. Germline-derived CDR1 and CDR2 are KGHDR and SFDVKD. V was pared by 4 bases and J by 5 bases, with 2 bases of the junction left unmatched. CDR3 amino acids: CATSEGQGETEAFF. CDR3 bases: TGTGCCACCAGTGAGGGACAGGGGGAGACTGAAGCTTTCTTT.

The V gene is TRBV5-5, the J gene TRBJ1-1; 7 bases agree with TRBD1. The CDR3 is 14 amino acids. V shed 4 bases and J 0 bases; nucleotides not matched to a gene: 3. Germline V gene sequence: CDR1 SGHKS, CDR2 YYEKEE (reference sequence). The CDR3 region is CASSVGQLNTEAFF. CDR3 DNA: TGTGCCAGCAGCGTGGGACAGTTGAACACTGAAGCTTTCTTT.

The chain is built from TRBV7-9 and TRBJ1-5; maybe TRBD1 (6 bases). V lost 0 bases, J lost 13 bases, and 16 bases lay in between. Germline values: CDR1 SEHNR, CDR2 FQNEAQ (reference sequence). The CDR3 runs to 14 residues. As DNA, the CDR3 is TGTGCCAGCAGCTTAGCGGGGGTGGGGACACCTCAGCATTTT. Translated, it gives CASSLAGVGTPQHF.

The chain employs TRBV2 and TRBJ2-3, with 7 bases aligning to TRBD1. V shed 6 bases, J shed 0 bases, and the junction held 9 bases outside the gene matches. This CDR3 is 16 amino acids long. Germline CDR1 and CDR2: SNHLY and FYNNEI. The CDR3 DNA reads TGTGCCAGCAGGGCCCTAGGGGGCGGGAGCACAGATACGCAGTATTTT. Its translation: CASRALGGGSTDTQYF.

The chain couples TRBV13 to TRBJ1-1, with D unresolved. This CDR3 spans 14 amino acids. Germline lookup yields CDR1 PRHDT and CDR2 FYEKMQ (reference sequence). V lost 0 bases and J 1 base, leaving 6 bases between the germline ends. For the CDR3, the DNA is TGTGCCAGCAGCTTAGGCAGACAGAACACTGAAGCTTTCTTT. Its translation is CASSLGRQNTEAFF.

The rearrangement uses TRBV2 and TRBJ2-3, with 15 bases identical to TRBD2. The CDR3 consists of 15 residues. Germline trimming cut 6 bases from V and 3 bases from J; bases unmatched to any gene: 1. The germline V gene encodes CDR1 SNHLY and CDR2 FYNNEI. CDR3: CASRGTSGRTDTQYF. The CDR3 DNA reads TGTGCCAGCAGAGGGACTAGCGGGAGGACAGATACGCAGTATTTT. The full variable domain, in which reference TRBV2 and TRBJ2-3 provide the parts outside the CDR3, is EPEVTQTPSHQVTQMGQEVILRCVPISNHLYFYWYRQILGQKVEFLVSFYNNEISEKSEIFDDQFSVERPDGSNFTLKIRSTKLEDSAMYFCASRGTSGRTDTQYFGPGTRLTVL.